This TCR beta chain was captured in a study of blood T cell repertoires in COVID-19. Study summary: In each case, the material was cDNA or gDNA derived from T cells, B-cell-depleted T cells, or PBMCs.

CDR1 is LGHDT, CDR2 YNNKEL, per germline (reference sequence). CDR3 size: 16 residues. V shed 1 base and J shed 3 bases, with 13 bases lying between them. TCRdb's table, derived via immunoSEQ multiplex PCR, lists solely in-frame clones and lacks some. This repertoire shows roughly 200,000 clones, around 81% found once; its top ten account for less than 6%. The sequenced sample was peripheral blood. This TCR was sampled from a woman aged 65 to 85 with acute or convalescent COVID-19. The rearrangement uses TRBV3-1 (or the pseudogene TRBV3-2) and TRBJ2-1; possibly TRBD2 for D (6 bases). CDR3: CASSQGGAGIYNEQFF. The CDR3 nucleotides are TGTGCCAGCAGCCAAGGCGGGGCAGGGATCTACAATGAGCAGTTCTTC.